The 12 T cell receptor beta chains listed next were all sequenced from one sample in a study of cytomegalovirus exposure and HLA in healthy donors. The PCR was carried out with 60 Vbeta primers and 13 Jbeta primers. The table came from immunoSEQ multiplex PCR; TCRdb's copy has only in-frame clones and leaves some out. The sample records some 130,000 clones, 70% being singletons. The sample taken for sequencing was PBMCs. These receptors came from a woman aged 55-69 years in good health and CMV-seropositive.

V usage is TRBV4-1 and J usage is TRBJ1-2; D is ambiguous. Trimming shortened V by 0 bases and J by 2 bases, and 10 bases separated the two germline ends. The V gene's germline CDR1 is MGHRA and CDR2 YSYEKL. CDR3 length: 15 residues. The CDR3 sequence: CASSQDPTPNYGYTF. The DNA of the CDR3 is TGCGCCAGCAGCCAAGACCCGACACCCAACTATGGCTACACCTTC.

V usage is TRBV11-2 and J usage is TRBJ2-5; 12 bases fit TRBD2. The junction had 5 bases not matched to a gene; V was cut back by 2 bases and J by 4 bases. CDR3 length equals 16 residues. Germline lookup yields CDR1 SGHAT and CDR2 FQNNGV. The CDR3 is CASSLRTGLAGETQYF. The CDR3 nucleotides are TGTGCCAGCAGCTTAAGAACGGGACTAGCGGGAGAGACCCAGTACTTC. Drawing the rest from reference TRBV11-2 and TRBJ2-5, the complete variable domain is EAGVAQSPRYKIIEKRQSVAFWCNPISGHATLYWYQQILGQGPKLLIQFQNNGVVDDSQLPKDRFSAERLKGVDSTLKIQPAKLEDSAVYLCASSLRTGLAGETQYFGPGTRLLVL.

The rearrangement joins TRBV11-2 to TRBJ2-5; unclear D gene. V dropped 0 bases and J dropped 0 bases, with 11 bases sitting between them. This CDR3 has 16 residues. CDR1 is SGHAT, CDR2 FQNNGV, per germline. The CDR3 DNA follows: TGTGCCAGCAGCTTAGATGAGAGGCCGTACCAAGAGACCCAGTACTTC. Encoded protein: CASSLDERPYQETQYF.

There are a few counts of this clone. The chain couples TRBV5-1 to TRBJ2-2; 15 bases line up with TRBD2. Germline V lookup: CDR1 SGHRS, CDR2 YFSETQ. The CDR3 is 18 residues long. V was clipped by 3 bases and J by 1 base; unmatched bases: 4. CDR3 coding DNA: TGCGCCAGCAGCTGGACGGGACTAGCGGGAGGGAACACCGGGGAGCTGTTTTTT. Translated: CASSWTGLAGGNTGELFF.

The chain joins TRBV29-1 to TRBJ2-4, with 9 bases matching TRBD2. Germline V gene lookup returns CDR1 SQVTM and CDR2 ANQGSEA. V shed 7 bases and J 2 bases; nucleotides not matched to a gene: 15. CDR3 length: 17 residues. CDR3 sequence reads: CSALDSGRRWTKNIQYF. For the CDR3, the DNA is TGCAGCGCCCTAGATAGCGGGAGACGGTGGACCAAAAACATTCAGTACTTC.

A few counts support this clone. The chain has TRBV9 and TRBJ2-1; D perhaps matches TRBD2 (6 bases). Germline V CDR1 and CDR2: SGDLS, YYNGEE. The CDR3 covers 14 residues. Trimming cost V 3 bases and J 2 bases, with 9 bases left between them. The CDR3 sequence is CASSGTGAYNEQFF. For the CDR3, the DNA is TGTGCCAGCAGCGGAACGGGGGCCTACAATGAGCAGTTCTTC.

CDR3 DNA: TGTGCCAGCAGTTTCCGCGGGACAGGGGCCCCCCTTGGCGAAAAACTGTTTTTT. Protein: CASSFRGTGAPLGEKLFF. The gene calls are TRBV28 and TRBJ1-4; 10 nucleotides agree with TRBD1. The ends lost 3 bases at V and 8 bases at J; junction bases unmatched: 15. Germline values: CDR1 MDHEN, CDR2 SYDVKM. The CDR3 totals 18 residues.

The V and J genes are TRBV29-1 and TRBJ2-2; TRBD2 matches at 7 bases. The germline gives CDR1 SQVTM, CDR2 ANQGSEA. V shed 6 bases and J 2 bases; nucleotides not matched to a gene: 6. The CDR3 loop spans 14 amino acids. The CDR3 sequence: CSVMGLFNTGELFF. Written as DNA, the CDR3 is TGCAGCGTGATGGGACTATTTAACACCGGGGAGCTGTTTTTT.

The chain is built from TRBV6-1 and TRBJ1-3; the match to TRBD1 covers 7 bases. There are 14 residues in the CDR3. Germline assignment: CDR1 MNHNS and CDR2 SASEGT. The J segment lost 0 bases and the V segment lost 8 bases, leaving 4 bases of the junction unmatched. CDR3 sequence: CASGDSSSGNTIYF. CDR3 coding DNA: TGTGCCAGCGGGGACAGTAGCTCTGGAAACACCATATATTTT.

This clone was counted a few times. The chain recombines TRBV7-8 with TRBJ1-5; D call uncertain. V lost 0 bases and J 3 bases, leaving 12 bases between the germline ends. Germline V CDR1 and CDR2: SGHVS, FQNEAQ. This CDR3 is built from 16 residues. The CDR3 region is CASSLAMADLNQPQHF. The CDR3 DNA sequence: TGTGCCAGCAGCTTAGCGATGGCAGATCTCAATCAGCCCCAGCATTTT.

The rearrangement links TRBV2 to TRBJ1-1, with D maybe TRBD1 (5 bases). The ends were cut back, 4 bases at V and 3 bases at J, with 12 bases in the middle. This CDR3 is 14 amino acids long. Germline loops: CDR1 SNHLY, CDR2 FYNNEI. The CDR3 loop is CASSGEGSHTEAFF. The CDR3, as DNA: TGTGCCAGCAGTGGGGAGGGGTCCCACACTGAAGCTTTCTTT.

This chain's CDR3 is CASCRQGAGGYTF. The CDR3 DNA is TGTGCCAGCTGTAGGCAGGGGGCAGGTGGCTACACCTTC. The V call is TRBV2, the J call TRBJ1-2; 8 bases agree with TRBD1. Trimming removed 8 bases from V and 7 bases from J; junction bases left unmatched: 9. The CDR3 is 13 residues long. Germline values: CDR1 SNHLY, CDR2 FYNNEI. Full variable domain (missing parts from reference TRBV2 and TRBJ1-2): EPEVTQTPSHQVTQMGQEVILRCVPISNHLYFYWYRQILGQKVEFLVSFYNNEISEKSEIFDDQFSVERPDGSNFTLKIRSTKLEDSAMYFCASCRQGAGGYTFGSGTRLTVV.